This entry is about one TCR beta chain. The sample is drawn from a study of CD8 T cells in Susac syndrome. About 0.45 to 1 ug RNA was reverse transcribed with random hexamers. immunoSEQ multiplex PCR amplified TCR beta CDR3 across 54 Vbeta, 13 Jbeta. One entry per CDR3 protein, called by TCRdb with MiXCR from the immunoSEQ multiplex PCR reads. Of more than 95,000 distinct CDR3 sequences in the sample, approximately 93% were seen once. This CDR3 is built from 13 residues. V lost 3 bases to trimming and J lost 5 bases; unmatched junction nucleotides: 3. CDR1 is LGHNA and CDR2 is YNFKEQ in the germline V gene.

Sequencing was carried out using CD4+ T cells from PBMCs. V gene TRBV4-2 combines with J gene TRBJ2-5; 7 bases align to TRBD1. This sequence was found in a human donor with multiple sclerosis. In DNA, the CDR3 is TGTGCCAGCAGCCAGGCCAGGGGGGAGACCCAGTACTTC. Translated: CASSQARGETQYF.